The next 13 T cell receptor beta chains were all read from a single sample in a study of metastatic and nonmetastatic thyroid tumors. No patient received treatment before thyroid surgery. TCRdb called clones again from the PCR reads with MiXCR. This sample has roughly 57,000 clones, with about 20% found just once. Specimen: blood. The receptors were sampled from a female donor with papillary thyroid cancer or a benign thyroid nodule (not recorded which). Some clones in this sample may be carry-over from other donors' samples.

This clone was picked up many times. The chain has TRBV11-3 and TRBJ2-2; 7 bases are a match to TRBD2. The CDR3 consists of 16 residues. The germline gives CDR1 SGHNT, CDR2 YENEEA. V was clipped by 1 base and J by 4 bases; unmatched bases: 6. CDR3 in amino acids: CASSLGAGEGTGELFF. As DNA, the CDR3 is TGTGCCAGCAGCTTAGGGGCGGGAGAGGGCACCGGGGAGCTGTTTTTT.

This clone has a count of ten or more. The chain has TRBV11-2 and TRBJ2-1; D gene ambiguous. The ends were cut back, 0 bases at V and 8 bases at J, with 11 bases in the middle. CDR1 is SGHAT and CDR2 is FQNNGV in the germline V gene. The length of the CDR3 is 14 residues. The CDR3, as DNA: TGTGCCAGCAGCTTAGATAGAGTAGTCGATGAGCAGTTCTTC. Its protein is CASSLDRVVDEQFF.

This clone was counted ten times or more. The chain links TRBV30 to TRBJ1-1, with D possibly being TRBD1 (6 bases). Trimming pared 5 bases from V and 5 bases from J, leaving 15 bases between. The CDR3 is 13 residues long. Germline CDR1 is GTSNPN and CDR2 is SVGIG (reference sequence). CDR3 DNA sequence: TGTGCCTGGGGGGCGGGGGCTGGTACTGAAGCTTTCTTT. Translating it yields CAWGAGAGTEAFF.

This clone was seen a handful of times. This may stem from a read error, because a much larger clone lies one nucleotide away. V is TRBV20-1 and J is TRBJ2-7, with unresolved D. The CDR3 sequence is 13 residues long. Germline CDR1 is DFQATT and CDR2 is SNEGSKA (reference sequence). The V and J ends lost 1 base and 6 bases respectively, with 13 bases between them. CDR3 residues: CSARGHADGEQYF. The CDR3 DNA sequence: TGCAGTGCTAGAGGTCATGCGGACGGCGAGCAGTACTTC.

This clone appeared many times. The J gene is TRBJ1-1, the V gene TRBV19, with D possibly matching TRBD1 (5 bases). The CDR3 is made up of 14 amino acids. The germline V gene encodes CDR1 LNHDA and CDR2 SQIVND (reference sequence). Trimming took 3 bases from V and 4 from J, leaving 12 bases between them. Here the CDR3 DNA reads TGTGCCAGTAGTATTGATTCCGGGGCCACTGAAGCTTTCTTT. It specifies CASSIDSGATEAFF.

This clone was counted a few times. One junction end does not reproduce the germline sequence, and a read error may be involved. The CDR3 region is CANSLLANGLGELFF. CDR3 nucleotides: TGTGCCAACAGTTTATTAGCGAACGGACTCGGGGAGCTGTTTTTT. The chain carries TRBV27 and TRBJ2-2; D might be TRBD2 (5 bases). The germline V gene encodes CDR1 MNHEY and CDR2 SMNVEV (reference sequence). This CDR3 comprises 15 residues.

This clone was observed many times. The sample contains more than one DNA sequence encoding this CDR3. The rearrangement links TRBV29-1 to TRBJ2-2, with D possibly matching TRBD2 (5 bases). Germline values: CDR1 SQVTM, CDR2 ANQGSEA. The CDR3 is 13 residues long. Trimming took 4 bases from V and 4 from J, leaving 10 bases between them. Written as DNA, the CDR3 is TGCAGCGTTGTTCCCGGACTCACCGGGGAGCTGTTTTTT. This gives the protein CSVVPGLTGELFF.

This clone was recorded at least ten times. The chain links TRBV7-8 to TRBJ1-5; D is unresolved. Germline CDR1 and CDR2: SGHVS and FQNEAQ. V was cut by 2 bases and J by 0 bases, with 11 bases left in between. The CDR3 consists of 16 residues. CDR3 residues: CASSLRSENSNQPQHF. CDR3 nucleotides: TGTGCCAGCAGCTTACGTTCCGAGAATAGCAATCAGCCCCAGCATTTT.

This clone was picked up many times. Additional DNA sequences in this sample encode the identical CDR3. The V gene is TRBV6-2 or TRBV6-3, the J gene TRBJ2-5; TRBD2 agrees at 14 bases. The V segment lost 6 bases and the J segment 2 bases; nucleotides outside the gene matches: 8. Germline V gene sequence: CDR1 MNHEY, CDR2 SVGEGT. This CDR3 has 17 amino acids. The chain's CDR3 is CASSWGTSGSGQETQYF. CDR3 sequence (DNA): TGTGCCAGCAGCTGGGGGACTAGCGGGAGTGGGCAAGAGACCCAGTACTTC.

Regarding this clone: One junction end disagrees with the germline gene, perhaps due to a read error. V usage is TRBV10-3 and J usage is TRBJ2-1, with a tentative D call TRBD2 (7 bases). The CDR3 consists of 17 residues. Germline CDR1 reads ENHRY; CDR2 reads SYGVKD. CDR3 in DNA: TGTGCCATCAGCTCAGGGGAGGCGGGAGATGCATACAATGGGCAGTTCTTC. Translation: CAISSGEAGDAYNGQFF.

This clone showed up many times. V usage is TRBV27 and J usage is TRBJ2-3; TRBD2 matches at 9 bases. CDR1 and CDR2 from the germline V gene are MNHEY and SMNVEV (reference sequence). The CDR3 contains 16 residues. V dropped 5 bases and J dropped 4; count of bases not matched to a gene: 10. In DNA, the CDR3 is TGTGCCAGCAGTCAGGGTAGGGGGACTAGCTCAGATACGCAGTATTTT. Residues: CASSQGRGTSSDTQYF.

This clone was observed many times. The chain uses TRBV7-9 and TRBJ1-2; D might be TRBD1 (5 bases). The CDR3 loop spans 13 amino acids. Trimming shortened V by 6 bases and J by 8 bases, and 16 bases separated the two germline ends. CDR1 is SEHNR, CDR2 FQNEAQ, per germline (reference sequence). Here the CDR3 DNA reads TGTGCCAGCAGTAGGGACCTTGGAGCCGGCTACACCTTC. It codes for CASSRDLGAGYTF.

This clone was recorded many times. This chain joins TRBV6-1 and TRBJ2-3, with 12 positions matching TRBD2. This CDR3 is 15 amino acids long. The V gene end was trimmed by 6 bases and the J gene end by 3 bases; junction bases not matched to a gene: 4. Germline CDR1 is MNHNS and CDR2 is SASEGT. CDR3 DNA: TGTGCCAGCAGCCTACTAGCGGGAGGTACAGATACGCAGTATTTT. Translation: CASSLLAGGTDTQYF.